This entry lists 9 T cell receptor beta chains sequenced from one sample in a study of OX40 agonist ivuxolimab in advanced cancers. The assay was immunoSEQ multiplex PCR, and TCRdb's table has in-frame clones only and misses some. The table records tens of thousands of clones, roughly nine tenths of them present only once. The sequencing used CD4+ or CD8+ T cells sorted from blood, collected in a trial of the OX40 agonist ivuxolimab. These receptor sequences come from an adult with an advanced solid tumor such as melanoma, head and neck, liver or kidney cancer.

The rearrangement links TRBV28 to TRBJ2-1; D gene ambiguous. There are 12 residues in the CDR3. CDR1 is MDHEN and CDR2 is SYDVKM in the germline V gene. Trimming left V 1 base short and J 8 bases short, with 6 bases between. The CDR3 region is CASSLFWDEQFF. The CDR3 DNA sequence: TGTGCCAGCAGTTTATTTTGGGATGAGCAGTTCTTC.

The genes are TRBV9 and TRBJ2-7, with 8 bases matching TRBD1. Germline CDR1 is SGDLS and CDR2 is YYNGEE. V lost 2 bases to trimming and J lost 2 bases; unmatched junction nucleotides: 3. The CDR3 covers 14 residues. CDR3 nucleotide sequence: TGTGCCAGCAGCGTCGGGACAGGAACCTACGAGCAGTACTTC. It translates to CASSVGTGTYEQYF.

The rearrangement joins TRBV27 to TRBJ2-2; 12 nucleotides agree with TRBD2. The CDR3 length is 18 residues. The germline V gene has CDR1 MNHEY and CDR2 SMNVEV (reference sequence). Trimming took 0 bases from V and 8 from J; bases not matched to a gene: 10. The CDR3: CASSLSGASGRASGELFF. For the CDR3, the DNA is TGTGCCAGCAGTTTATCGGGGGCTAGCGGGAGGGCTTCGGGGGAGCTGTTTTTT.

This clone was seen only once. CDR3 coding DNA: TGTGCCAGCAGTGAAAAGCGGCAGGGGACAGGTTCACCCCTCCACTTT. Translating gives CASSEKRQGTGSPLHF. This rearrangement joins TRBV6-1 to TRBJ1-6; 8 nucleotides agree with TRBD1. Germline V gene data show CDR1 as MNHNS and CDR2 as SASEGT. Trimming removed 2 bases from V and 9 bases from J; junction bases left unmatched: 9. The CDR3 runs to 16 residues.

The DNA for the CDR3 is TGTGCCAGCAGCGTGTCCCCAAGCTCCTACGAGCAGTACTTC. It yields the protein CASSVSPSSYEQYF. The rearrangement links TRBV9 to TRBJ2-7, with D hard to call. V lost 2 bases, J lost 0 bases, and 9 bases lay in between. CDR1 and CDR2 from the germline V gene are SGDLS and YYNGEE. This CDR3 contains 14 residues.

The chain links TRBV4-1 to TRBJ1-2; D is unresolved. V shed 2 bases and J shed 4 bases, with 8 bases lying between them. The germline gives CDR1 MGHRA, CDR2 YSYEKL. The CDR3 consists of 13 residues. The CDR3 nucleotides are TGCGCCAGCAGCCAATCCAGGAGCTATGGCTACACCTTC. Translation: CASSQSRSYGYTF.

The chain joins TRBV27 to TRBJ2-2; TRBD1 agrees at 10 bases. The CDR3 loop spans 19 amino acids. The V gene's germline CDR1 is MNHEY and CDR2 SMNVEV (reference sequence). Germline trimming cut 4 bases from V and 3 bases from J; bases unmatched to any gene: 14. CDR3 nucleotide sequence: TGTGCCAGCAGTTCTAGGACAGGGGGTGATACCCGGCACACCGGGGAGCTGTTTTTT. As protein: CASSSRTGGDTRHTGELFF.

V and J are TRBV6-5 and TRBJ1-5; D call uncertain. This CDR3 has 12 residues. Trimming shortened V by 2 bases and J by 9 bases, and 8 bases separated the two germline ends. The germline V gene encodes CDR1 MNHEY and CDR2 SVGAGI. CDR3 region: CASSYIDGPQHF. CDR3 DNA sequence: TGTGCCAGCAGTTACATAGATGGGCCCCAGCATTTT.

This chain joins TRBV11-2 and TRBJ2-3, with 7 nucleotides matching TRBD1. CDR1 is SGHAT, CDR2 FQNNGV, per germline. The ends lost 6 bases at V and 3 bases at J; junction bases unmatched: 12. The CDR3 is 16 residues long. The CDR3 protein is CASSPPLRTGTDTQYF. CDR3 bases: TGTGCCAGCAGTCCACCGTTACGGACAGGAACAGATACGCAGTATTTT.